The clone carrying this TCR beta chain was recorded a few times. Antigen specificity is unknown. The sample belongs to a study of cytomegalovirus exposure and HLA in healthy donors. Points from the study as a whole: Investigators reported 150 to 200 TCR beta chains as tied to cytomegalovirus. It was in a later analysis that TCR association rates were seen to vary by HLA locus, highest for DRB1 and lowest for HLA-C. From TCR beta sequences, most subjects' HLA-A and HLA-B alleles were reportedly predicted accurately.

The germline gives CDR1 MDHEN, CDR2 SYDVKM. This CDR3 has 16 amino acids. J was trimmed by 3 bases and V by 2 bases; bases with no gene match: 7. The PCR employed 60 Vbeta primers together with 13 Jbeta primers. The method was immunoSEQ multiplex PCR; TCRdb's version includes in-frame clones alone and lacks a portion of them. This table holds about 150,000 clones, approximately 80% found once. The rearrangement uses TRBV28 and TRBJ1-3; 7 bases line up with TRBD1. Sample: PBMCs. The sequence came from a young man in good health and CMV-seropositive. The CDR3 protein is CASSLRGLKYGNTIYF. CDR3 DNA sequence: TGTGCCAGCAGTTTAAGGGGGCTAAAATATGGAAACACCATATATTTT. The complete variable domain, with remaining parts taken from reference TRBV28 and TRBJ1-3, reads DVKVTQSSRYLVKRTGEKVFLECVQDMDHENMFWYRQDPGLGLRLIYFSYDVKMKEKGDIPEGYSVSREKKERFSLILESASTNQTSMYLCASSLRGLKYGNTIYFGEGSWLTVV.